This T cell receptor beta chain was sequenced in a study of shared clonotypes between healthy human individuals. TCRdb keeps only in-frame clones here, not all; method: immunoSEQ multiplex PCR. Of about 2.4 million clones in the sample, approximately 93% were seen once. The source of this sequence is a man between 18 and 29 years old in good health. Some clones in this sample may be carry-over from other donors' samples. The sequenced sample was naive CD4+ T cells from PBMCs. The sample's subset: CD45RA+ positively selected.

The CDR3 bases are TGTGCCAGCAGCCAAGGACGGATCACCGGGGAGCTGTTTTTT. It is translated as CASSQGRITGELFF. This sequence joins TRBV5-6 and TRBJ2-2; D not resolved. This CDR3 spans 14 amino acids. In germline, CDR1 is SGHDT, CDR2 YYEEEE. V lost 4 bases to trimming and J lost 4 bases, with 11 bases between them.